This T cell receptor beta chain was found in a study of T cell responses to AZD1222 COVID-19 vaccine. Findings of the study overall: A mostly white British donor set with more females was recruited, and clonal diversity was possibly underestimated.

Clones were read by immunoSEQ multiplex PCR, and TCRdb kept only the in-frame ones, dropping some. The sample holds around 100,000 clones, about 88% seen once. Comments on this clone: Its antigen is still unknown.

Trimming removed 3 bases from V and 5 bases from J; junction bases left unmatched: 6. Germline V CDR1 and CDR2: LNHDA, SQIVND (reference sequence). The CDR3 spans 15 residues. This specimen consisted of peripheral blood, obtained on day 0 of AZD1222 vaccination. This clonotype was obtained from an adult in good health. The chain recombines TRBV19 with TRBJ2-1, with 8 bases fitting TRBD1. The CDR3: CASSIQGAYDNEQFF. The CDR3 nucleotides are TGTGCCAGTAGTATCCAGGGGGCTTACGACAATGAGCAGTTCTTC. Full variable domain (rest looked up from reference TRBV19 and TRBJ2-1): DGGITQSPKYLFRKEGQNVTLSCEQNLNHDAMYWYRQDPGQGLRLIYYSQIVNDFQKGDIAEGYSVSREKKESFPLTVTSAQKNPTAFYLCASSIQGAYDNEQFFGPGTRLTVL.